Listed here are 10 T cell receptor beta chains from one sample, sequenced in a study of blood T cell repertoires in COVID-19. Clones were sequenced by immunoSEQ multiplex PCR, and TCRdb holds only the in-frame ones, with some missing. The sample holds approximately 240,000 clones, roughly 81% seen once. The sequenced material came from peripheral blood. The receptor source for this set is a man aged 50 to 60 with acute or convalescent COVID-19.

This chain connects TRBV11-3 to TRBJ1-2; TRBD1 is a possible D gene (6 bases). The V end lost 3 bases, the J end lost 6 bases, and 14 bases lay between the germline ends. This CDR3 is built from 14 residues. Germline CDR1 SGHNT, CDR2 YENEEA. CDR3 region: CASSLANREDGYTF. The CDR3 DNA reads TGTGCCAGCAGCTTGGCTAACAGGGAAGATGGCTACACCTTC.

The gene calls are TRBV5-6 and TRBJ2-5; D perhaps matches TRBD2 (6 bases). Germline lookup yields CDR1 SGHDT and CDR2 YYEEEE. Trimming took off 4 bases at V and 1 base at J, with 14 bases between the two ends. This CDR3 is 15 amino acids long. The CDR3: CASSRGSGIQETQYF. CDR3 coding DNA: TGTGCCAGCAGCCGGGGTAGCGGAATCCAAGAGACCCAGTACTTC.

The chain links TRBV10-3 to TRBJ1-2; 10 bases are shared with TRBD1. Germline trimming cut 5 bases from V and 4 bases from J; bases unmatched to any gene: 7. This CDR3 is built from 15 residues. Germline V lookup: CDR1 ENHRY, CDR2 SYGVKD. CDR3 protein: CAISTPGQGIYGYTF. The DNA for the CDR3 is TGTGCCATCAGTACGCCGGGACAGGGGATCTATGGCTACACCTTC.

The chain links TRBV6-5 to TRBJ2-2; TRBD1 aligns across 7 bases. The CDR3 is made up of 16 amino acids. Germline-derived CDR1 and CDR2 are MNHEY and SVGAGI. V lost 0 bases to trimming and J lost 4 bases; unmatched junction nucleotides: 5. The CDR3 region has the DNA TGTGCCAGCAGTTACTCGAAAGGGGGCGTCACCGGGGAGCTGTTTTTT. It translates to CASSYSKGGVTGELFF.

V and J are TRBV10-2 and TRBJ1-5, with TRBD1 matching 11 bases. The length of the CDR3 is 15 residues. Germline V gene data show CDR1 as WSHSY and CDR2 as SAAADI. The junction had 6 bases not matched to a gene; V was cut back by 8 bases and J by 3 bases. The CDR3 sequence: CASSGQGEFNQPQHF. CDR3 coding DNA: TGCGCCAGCTCGGGACAGGGGGAATTCAATCAGCCCCAGCATTTT.

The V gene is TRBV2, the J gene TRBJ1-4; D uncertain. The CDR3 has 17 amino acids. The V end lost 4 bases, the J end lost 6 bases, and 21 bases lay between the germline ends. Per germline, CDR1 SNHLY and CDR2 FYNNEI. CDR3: CASSGAAEATTDEKLFF. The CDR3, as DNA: TGTGCCAGCAGTGGGGCGGCGGAGGCTACGACGGATGAAAAACTGTTTTTT. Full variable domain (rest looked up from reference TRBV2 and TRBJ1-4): EPEVTQTPSHQVTQMGQEVILRCVPISNHLYFYWYRQILGQKVEFLVSFYNNEISEKSEIFDDQFSVERPDGSNFTLKIRSTKLEDSAMYFCASSGAAEATTDEKLFFGSGTQLSVL.

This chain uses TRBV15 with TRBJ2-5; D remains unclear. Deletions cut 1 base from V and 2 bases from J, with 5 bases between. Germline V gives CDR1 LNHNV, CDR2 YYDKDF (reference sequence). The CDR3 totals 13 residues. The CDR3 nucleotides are TGTGCCACCAGCAGAGGGCAGCAAGAGACCCAGTACTTC. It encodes CATSRGQQETQYF.

CDR3 coding DNA: TGTGCCAGCTCCACAGTTCCTAACACTGAAGCTTTCTTT. It codes for CASSTVPNTEAFF. The chain is built from TRBV2 and TRBJ1-1; D is ambiguous. The germline V gene encodes CDR1 SNHLY and CDR2 FYNNEI. This CDR3 contains 13 residues. The V and J ends lost 8 bases and 2 bases respectively, with 12 bases between them.

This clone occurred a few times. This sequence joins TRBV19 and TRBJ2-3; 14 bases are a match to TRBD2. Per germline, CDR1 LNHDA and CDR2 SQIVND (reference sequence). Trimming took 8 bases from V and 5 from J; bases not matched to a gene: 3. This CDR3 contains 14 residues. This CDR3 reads CASGTSGRGDTQYF. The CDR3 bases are TGTGCCAGTGGGACTAGCGGGAGAGGAGATACGCAGTATTTT.

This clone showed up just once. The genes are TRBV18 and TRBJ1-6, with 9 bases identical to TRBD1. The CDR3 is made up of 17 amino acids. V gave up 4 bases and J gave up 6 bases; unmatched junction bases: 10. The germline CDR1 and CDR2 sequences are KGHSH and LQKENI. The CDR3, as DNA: TGTGCCAGCTCACTACAGCAGGACAGGGGAACTAATTCACCCCTCCACTTT. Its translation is CASSLQQDRGTNSPLHF.